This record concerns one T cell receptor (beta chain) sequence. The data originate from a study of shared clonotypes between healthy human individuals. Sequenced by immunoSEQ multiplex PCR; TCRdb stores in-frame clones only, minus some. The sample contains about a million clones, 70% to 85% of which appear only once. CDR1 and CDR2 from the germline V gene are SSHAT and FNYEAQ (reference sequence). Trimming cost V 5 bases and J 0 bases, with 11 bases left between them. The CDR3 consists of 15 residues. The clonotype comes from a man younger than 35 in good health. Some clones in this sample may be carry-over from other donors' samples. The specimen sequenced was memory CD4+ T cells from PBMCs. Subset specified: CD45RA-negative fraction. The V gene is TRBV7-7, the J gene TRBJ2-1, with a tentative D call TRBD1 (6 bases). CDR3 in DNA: TGTGCCAGCAGCCCCGACAGGAGCTCCTACAATGAGCAGTTCTTC. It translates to CASSPDRSSYNEQFF.